The rows below give T cell receptor beta chains drawn from one sample of a study of beta chain features in type 1 diabetes. The repertoire was sequenced with immunoSEQ multiplex PCR; TCRdb's copy has only in-frame clones and lacks some. The sample has around 190,000 clones; about 13% are singletons. Material for sequencing was central memory CD4+ T cells from blood. The receptors were sampled from a young woman in good health. CDR3s include the opening cysteine and the closing phenylalanine or tryptophan. Each record gives: CDR3 length, D gene, clone size, V gene, J gene, CDR3 protein, CDR3 DNA. D genes are given only for firm matches. Clone size is stated in some rows and not others, as once, few, many or a class when expanded.

>15|TRBD1|NA|TRBV28|TRBJ2-2
CASSSPGTGTGELFF
TGTGCCAGCAGTTCGCCCGGGACAGGCACCGGGGAGCTGTTTTTT
>15|TRBD1|NA|TRBV5-6|TRBJ1-1
CASSITGQGPSEAFF
TGTGCCAGCAGCATTACGGGACAGGGGCCTTCTGAAGCTTTCTTT
>17|NA|NA|TRBV5-1|TRBJ2-7
CASSLAGGFSSSYEQYF
TGCGCCAGCAGCTTGGCGGGGGGCTTTTCAAGCTCCTACGAGCAGTACTTC
>19|TRBD1|few|TRBV28|TRBJ2-1
CASSSPGQGLDSTYNEQFF
TGTGCCAGCAGTTCACCGGGACAGGGACTGGATTCCACCTACAATGAGCAGTTCTTC
>16|TRBD2|NA|TRBV5-4|TRBJ2-3
CASSLVAGGGTDTQYF
TGTGCCAGCAGCTTGGTAGCGGGAGGGGGCACAGATACGCAGTATTTT
>14|NA|few|TRBV5-1|TRBJ1-2
CASSLQGSNYGYTF
TGCGCCAGCAGCTTGCAGGGTTCGAACTATGGCTACACCTTC
>15|TRBD1|few|TRBV28|TRBJ1-1
CASRKPAGQGWIAFF
TGTGCCAGCAGGAAGCCAGCGGGACAGGGGTGGATAGCTTTCTTT
>15|TRBD1|NA|TRBV5-6|TRBJ1-4
CASSSRRGFNEKLFF
TGTGCCAGCAGCTCCCGCAGGGGGTTCAATGAAAAACTGTTTTTT
>13|NA|NA|TRBV5-4|TRBJ1-1
CASSGQTDTEAFF
TGTGCCAGCAGCGGACAGACAGACACTGAAGCTTTCTTT
>14|TRBD1|NA|TRBV6-5|TRBJ2-4
CASSRDSLKNIQYF
TGTGCCAGCAGCCGGGACAGCTTGAAAAACATTCAGTACTTC
>13|NA|few|TRBV27|TRBJ2-3
CASSLSPKPTQYF
TGTGCCAGCAGTTTATCGCCGAAGCCTACGCAGTATTTT
>14|NA|NA|TRBV4-3|TRBJ1-2
CASSQEGGLGGYTF
TGCGCCAGCAGCCAAGAGGGGGGGCTTGGCGGCTACACCTTC
>10|NA|few|TRBV30|TRBJ2-7
CASGDYEQYF
TGTGCCTCAGGCGACTACGAGCAGTACTTC
>15|NA|once|TRBV27|TRBJ1-5
CASSLSYHSNQPQHF
TGTGCCAGCAGTTTATCCTACCATAGCAATCAGCCCCAGCATTTT
>13|TRBD1|NA|TRBV4-1|TRBJ2-1
CASTGQGYNEQFF
TGCGCCAGCACCGGACAGGGCTACAATGAGCAGTTCTTC
>14|TRBD1|few|TRBV11-2|TRBJ2-1
CASSRDRGFNEQFF
TGTGCCAGCAGCCGGGACAGGGGTTTCAATGAGCAGTTCTTC
>15|NA|few|TRBV30|TRBJ2-1
CAWSPGTSPTSEQFF
TGTGCCTGGAGTCCCGGGACTTCCCCCACAAGTGAGCAGTTCTTC
>15|TRBD1|NA|TRBV5-4|TRBJ2-7
CASSPGTGAPYEQYF
TGTGCCAGCAGCCCAGGGACAGGGGCACCCTACGAGCAGTACTTC
>12|NA|NA|TRBV14|TRBJ2-4
CASSQDRNIQYF
TGTGCCAGCAGCCAAGATAGAAACATTCAGTACTTC
>14|NA|few|TRBV15|TRBJ2-6
CATSTRSGANVLTF
TGTGCCACCAGCACGCGGTCTGGGGCCAACGTCCTGACTTTC
>12|NA|few|TRBV29-1|TRBJ2-3
CSAAEDRDTQYF
TGCAGCGCCGCGGAGGACAGAGATACGCAGTATTTT
>13|NA|NA|TRBV11-1|TRBJ2-1
CASSSHTYNEQFF
TGTGCCAGCAGCTCCCACACCTACAATGAGCAGTTCTTC
>13|NA|NA|TRBV11-2|TRBJ2-7
CASRDQGGHEQYF
TGTGCCAGCAGGGACCAGGGTGGCCACGAGCAGTACTTC
>13|NA|few|TRBV29-1|TRBJ2-7
CSVEGGPGREQYF
TGCAGCGTTGAGGGGGGGCCAGGTCGCGAGCAGTACTTC
>14|TRBD1|NA|TRBV29-1|TRBJ2-1
CSLDRGQGGLGQFF
TGCAGCCTTGACAGGGGGCAAGGAGGGTTGGGGCAGTTCTTC
>15|NA|NA|TRBV5-1|TRBJ2-1
CASTTTAENYNEQFF
TGCGCCAGCACCACCACAGCGGAAAACTACAATGAGCAGTTCTTC
>13|NA|few|TRBV11-2|TRBJ2-3
CASSLDGRGTQYF
TGTGCCAGCAGCTTAGATGGAAGGGGTACGCAGTATTTT
>15|TRBD2|few|TRBV6-5|TRBJ2-3
CASSYGREPPDTQYF
TGTGCCAGCAGTTATGGGCGGGAGCCCCCAGATACGCAGTATTTT
>16|TRBD2|few|TRBV7-2|TRBJ2-1
CASSLASGSSYNEQFF
TGTGCCAGCAGCTTAGCTAGCGGGAGCTCCTACAATGAGCAGTTCTTC
>15|TRBD1|NA|TRBV6-6|TRBJ2-7
CASRGTGGLSYEQYF
TGTGCCAGCAGGGGGACAGGGGGACTCTCCTACGAGCAGTACTTC
>13|NA|NA|TRBV7-6|TRBJ2-7
CASSPNPGREQYF
TGTGCCAGCAGCCCGAATCCAGGGCGCGAGCAGTACTTC
>19|TRBD2|NA|TRBV4-1|TRBJ2-3
CASSQVGLAGGQGTDTQYF
TGCGCCAGCAGCCAAGTGGGACTAGCGGGAGGCCAAGGCACAGATACGCAGTATTTT
>15|NA|NA|TRBV18|TRBJ2-3
CASSPGTGSTDTQYF
TGTGCCAGCTCACCTGGGACTGGGAGCACAGATACGCAGTATTTT
>15|TRBD1|NA|TRBV28|TRBJ1-2
CASRRDRLANYGYTF
TGTGCCAGCAGGCGGGACAGGTTAGCTAACTATGGCTACACCTTC
>13|NA|NA|TRBV11-2|TRBJ2-1
CASSLDRDNEQFF
TGTGCCAGCAGCTTAGACAGGGACAATGAGCAGTTCTTC
>15|TRBD1|few|TRBV6-1|TRBJ2-7
CASRTGTAAGDEQYF
TGTGCCAGCAGGACCGGGACAGCCGCCGGGGACGAGCAGTACTTC
>15|TRBD2|NA|TRBV6-5|TRBJ2-1
CASKRGLAGTGGQFF
TGTGCCAGCAAAAGAGGGCTAGCGGGAACCGGGGGGCAGTTCTTC
>13|NA|NA|TRBV15|TRBJ2-1
CATSRDPGREQFF
TGTGCCACCAGCAGAGATCCGGGAAGAGAGCAGTTCTTC
>13|TRBD2|NA|TRBV30|TRBJ2-3
CAWTSGLTDTQYF
TGTGCCTGGACTAGCGGACTGACAGATACGCAGTATTTT
>13|NA|NA|TRBV5-1|TRBJ2-7
CASGSGTTYEQYF
TGCGCCAGCGGATCCGGGACAACCTACGAGCAGTACTTC
>15|NA|few|TRBV18|TRBJ1-1
CASSPMGAEVTEAFF
TGTGCCAGCTCACCAATGGGGGCTGAGGTCACTGAAGCTTTCTTT
>13|NA|few|TRBV10-3|TRBJ1-1
CAISPTGNTEAFF
TGTGCCATCAGCCCCACGGGGAACACTGAAGCTTTCTTT